This is a list of T cell receptor beta chains from one sample in a study of cytomegalovirus exposure and HLA in healthy donors. Assay: immunoSEQ multiplex PCR; the TCRdb copy retains only in-frame clones and omits some. Of about 150,000 clones detected, about four fifths appear once; the ten largest clones hold 3.5%. Sequencing used PBMCs. Receptors were obtained from a human donor in good health. Each CDR3 is given with its conserved first and last residue. The D gene is left open where the match is weak. Clone size is stated in some rows and not others, as once, few, many or a class when expanded.

>TRBV2|NA|NA|TRBJ2-1
TGTGCCAGCACTGAGGTCCCGGGACTCTCCTACAATGAGCAGTTCTTC
CASTEVPGLSYNEQFF
>TRBV18|TRBD2|NA|TRBJ2-5
TGTGCCAGCTCACTGGGACTAGGGGTAGCCCAAGAGACCCAGTACTTC
CASSLGLGVAQETQYF
>TRBV9|TRBD2|NA|TRBJ2-1
TGTGCCAGCAGCACAGAGGGACTAGGGAACAATGAGCAGTTCTTC
CASSTEGLGNNEQFF
>TRBV6-6|NA|NA|TRBJ1-2
TGTGCCAGCAGTTACTCGAGTACAGGGTTCTATGGCTACACCTTC
CASSYSSTGFYGYTF
>TRBV6-1|TRBD1|NA|TRBJ2-5
TGTGCCAGCAGTGAGTTCCCCAGGGGGCAGGAGACCCAGTACTTC
CASSEFPRGQETQYF
>TRBV5-1|NA|few|TRBJ1-2
TGCGCCAGCAGCCGTCCGGACACCAACCCTAACTATGGCTACACCTTC
CASSRPDTNPNYGYTF
>TRBV28|TRBD2|NA|TRBJ2-1
TGTGCCAGCAGTTCAGGGTCTAGCGGGCACAATGAGCAGTTCTTC
CASSSGSSGHNEQFF
>TRBV10-3|NA|NA|TRBJ1-1
TGTGCCATCAGTGAAGGGGACACTGAAGCTTTCTTT
CAISEGDTEAFF
>TRBV14|NA|NA|TRBJ1-1
TGTGCCAGCAGCCGGTACAAGAACACTGAAGCTTTCTTT
CASSRYKNTEAFF
>TRBV4-1|NA|few|TRBJ2-7
TGCGCCAGCAGCCAAGCCGACAATCAAGGCTACGAGCAGTACTTC
CASSQADNQGYEQYF
>TRBV10-1|TRBD2|NA|TRBJ2-1
TGCGCCAGCAGTGAGTCGGGACTAGTAGGGTTTTACAATGAGCAGTTCTTC
CASSESGLVGFYNEQFF
>TRBV6-1|NA|NA|TRBJ1-2
TGTGCCAGCAGTGAAGCGCATGGGGGGGGCTATGGCTACACCTTC
CASSEAHGGGYGYTF
>TRBV18|NA|NA|TRBJ2-7
TGTGCCAGCGGGATGACAGTCTACGAGCAGTACTTC
CASGMTVYEQYF
>TRBV2|NA|few|TRBJ2-1
TGTGCCAGCAGTGGGAGACTAAGCGATGAGCAGTTCTTC
CASSGRLSDEQFF
>TRBV5-4|TRBD2|NA|TRBJ2-1
TGTGCCAGCAGCCCGAGGGGACTAGCTCGCTACAATGAGCAGTTCTTC
CASSPRGLARYNEQFF
>TRBV2|TRBD2|few|TRBJ2-7
TGTGCCAGCAGTGAAGCGCGGGCTAGCGGAAGCTACGAGCAGTACTTC
CASSEARASGSYEQYF
>TRBV27|NA|NA|TRBJ1-1
TGTGCCAGCATCTCTGGACAATTGAACACTGAAGCTTTCTTT
CASISGQLNTEAFF
>TRBV7-6|TRBD2|NA|TRBJ2-5
TGTGCCAGCAGCGTCGGACTAGCTCAAGAGACCCAGTACTTC
CASSVGLAQETQYF